Given below is one T cell receptor beta chain in context. All enrollees were roughly 18 to 95 years old and from 20 to 30 US areas. Participants' reported clinical history set cohort assignment. This CDR3 spans 13 amino acids. The germline CDR1 and CDR2 sequences are SGHAT and FQNNGV. V lost 11 bases and J 0 bases, leaving 13 bases between the germline ends. These data are taken from a study of blood T cell repertoires in COVID-19. Using immunoSEQ multiplex PCR, the repertoire was profiled, and TCRdb retains in-frame clones only, with some absent. The sample has around 480,000 clones, approximately 86% seen once.

The TCR comes from a woman younger than 30 who had recovered from COVID-19. The chain couples TRBV11-2 to TRBJ1-1; tentatively, D is TRBD1 (5 bases). The sequenced material came from PBMCs or T cells enriched from blood (not recorded which). The CDR3 loop reads CAGALTVNTEAFF. CDR3 DNA sequence: TGTGCCGGGGCATTGACAGTGAACACTGAAGCTTTCTTT.